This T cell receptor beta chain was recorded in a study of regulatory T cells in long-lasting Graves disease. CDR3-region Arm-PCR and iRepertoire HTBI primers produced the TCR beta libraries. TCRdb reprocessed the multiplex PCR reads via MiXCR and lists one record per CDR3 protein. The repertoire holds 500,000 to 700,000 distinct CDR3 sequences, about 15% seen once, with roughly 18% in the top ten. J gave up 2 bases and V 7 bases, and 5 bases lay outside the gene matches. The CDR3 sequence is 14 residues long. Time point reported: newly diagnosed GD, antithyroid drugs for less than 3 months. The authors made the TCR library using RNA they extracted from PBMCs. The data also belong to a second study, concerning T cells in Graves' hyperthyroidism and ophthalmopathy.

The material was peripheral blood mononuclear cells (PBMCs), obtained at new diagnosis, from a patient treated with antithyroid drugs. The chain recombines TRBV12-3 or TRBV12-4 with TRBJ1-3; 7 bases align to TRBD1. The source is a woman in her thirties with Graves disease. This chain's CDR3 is CASTSGGTGNTIYF. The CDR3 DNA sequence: TGTGCCAGCACCTCAGGGGGGACTGGAAACACCATATATTTT.